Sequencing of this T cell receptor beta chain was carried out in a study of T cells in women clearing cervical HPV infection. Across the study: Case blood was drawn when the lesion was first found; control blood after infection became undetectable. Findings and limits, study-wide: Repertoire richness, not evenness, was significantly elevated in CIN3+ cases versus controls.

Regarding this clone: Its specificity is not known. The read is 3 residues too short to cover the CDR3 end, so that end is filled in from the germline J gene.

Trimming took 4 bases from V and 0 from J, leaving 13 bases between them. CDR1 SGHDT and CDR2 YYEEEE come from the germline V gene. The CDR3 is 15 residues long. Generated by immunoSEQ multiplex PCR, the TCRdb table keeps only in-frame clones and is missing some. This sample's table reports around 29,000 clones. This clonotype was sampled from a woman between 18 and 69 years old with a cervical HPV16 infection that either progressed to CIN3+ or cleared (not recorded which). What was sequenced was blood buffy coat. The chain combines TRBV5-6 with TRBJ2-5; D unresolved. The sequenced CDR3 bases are TGTGCCAGCAGCGCTAGACTTGGATACCAAGAGACC. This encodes CASSARLGYQET. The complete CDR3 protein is CASSARLGYQETQYF.